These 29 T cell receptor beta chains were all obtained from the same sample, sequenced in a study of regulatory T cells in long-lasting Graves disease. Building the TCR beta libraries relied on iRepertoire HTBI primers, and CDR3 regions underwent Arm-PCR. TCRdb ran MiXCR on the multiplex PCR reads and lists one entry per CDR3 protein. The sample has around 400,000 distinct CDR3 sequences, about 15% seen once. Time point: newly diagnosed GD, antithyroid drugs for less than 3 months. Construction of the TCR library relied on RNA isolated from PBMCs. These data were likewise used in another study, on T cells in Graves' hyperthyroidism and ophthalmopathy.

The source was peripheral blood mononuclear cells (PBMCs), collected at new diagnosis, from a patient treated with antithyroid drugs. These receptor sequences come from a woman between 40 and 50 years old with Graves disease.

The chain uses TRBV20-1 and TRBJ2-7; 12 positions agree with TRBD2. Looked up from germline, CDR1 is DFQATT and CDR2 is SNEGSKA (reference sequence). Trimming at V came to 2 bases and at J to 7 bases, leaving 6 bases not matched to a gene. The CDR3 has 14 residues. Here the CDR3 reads CSARFGTSGSEQYF. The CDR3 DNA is TGCAGTGCTAGATTCGGGACTAGCGGGTCGGAGCAGTACTTC.

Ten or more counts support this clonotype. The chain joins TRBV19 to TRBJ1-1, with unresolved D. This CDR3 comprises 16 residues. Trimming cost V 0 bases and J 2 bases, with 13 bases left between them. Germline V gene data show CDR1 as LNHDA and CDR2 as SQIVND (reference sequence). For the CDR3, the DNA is TGTGCCAGTAGTATAGATCGGGTCTTGATTAACACTGAAGCTTTCTTT. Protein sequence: CASSIDRVLINTEAFF.

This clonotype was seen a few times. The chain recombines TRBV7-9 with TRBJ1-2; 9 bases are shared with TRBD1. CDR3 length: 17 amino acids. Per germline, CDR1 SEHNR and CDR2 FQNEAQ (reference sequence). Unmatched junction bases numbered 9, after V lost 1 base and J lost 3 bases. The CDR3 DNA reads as TGTGCCAGCAGCTTAGACCATCCGGGACAGGGTTACTATGGCTACACCTTC. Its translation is CASSLDHPGQGYYGYTF.

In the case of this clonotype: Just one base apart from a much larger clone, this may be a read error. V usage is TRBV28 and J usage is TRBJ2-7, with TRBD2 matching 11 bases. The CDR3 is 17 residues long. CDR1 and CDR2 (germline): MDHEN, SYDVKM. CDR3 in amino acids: CASSVSSSTSGNYDQYF. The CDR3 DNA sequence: TGTGCCAGCAGTGTTTCTTCGTCGACTAGCGGGAACTACGATCAGTACTTC.

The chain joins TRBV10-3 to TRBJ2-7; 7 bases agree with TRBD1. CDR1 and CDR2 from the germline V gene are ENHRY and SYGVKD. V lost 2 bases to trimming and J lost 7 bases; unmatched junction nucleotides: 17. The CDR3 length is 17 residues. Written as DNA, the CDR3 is TGTGCCATCAGTGAGGGGGTTTCTCCGGGACAGCCAGGAGAGCAGTACTTC. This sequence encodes CAISEGVSPGQPGEQYF.

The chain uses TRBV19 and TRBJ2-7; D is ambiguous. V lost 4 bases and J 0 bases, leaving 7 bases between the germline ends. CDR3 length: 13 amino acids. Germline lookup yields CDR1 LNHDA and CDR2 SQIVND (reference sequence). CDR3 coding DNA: TGTGCCAGTAGTAAGCAGAACTCCTACGAGCAGTACTTC. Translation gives CASSKQNSYEQYF.

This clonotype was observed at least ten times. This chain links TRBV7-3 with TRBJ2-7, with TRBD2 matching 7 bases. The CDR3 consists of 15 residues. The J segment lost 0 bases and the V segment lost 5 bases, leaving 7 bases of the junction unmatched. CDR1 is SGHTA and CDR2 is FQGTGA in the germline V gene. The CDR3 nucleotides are TGTGCCAGCAGCCCAGGGCTAGCGGTCTCCTACGAGCAGTACTTC. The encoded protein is CASSPGLAVSYEQYF.

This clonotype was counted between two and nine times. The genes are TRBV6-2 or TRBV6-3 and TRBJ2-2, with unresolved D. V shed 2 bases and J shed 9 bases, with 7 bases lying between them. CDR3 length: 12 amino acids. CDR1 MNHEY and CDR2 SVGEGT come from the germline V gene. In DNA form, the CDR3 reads TGTGCCAGCAGTTACCCCCCCCGGGAGCTGTTTTTT. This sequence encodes CASSYPPRELFF.

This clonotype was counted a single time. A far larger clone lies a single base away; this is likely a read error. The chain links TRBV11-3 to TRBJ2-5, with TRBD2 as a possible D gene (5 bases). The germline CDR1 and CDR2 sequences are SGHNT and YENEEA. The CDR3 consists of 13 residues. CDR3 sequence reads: CASALRGQATQYF. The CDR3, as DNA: TGTGCCAGCGCTTTAAGAGGGCAAGCGACCCAGTACTTC.

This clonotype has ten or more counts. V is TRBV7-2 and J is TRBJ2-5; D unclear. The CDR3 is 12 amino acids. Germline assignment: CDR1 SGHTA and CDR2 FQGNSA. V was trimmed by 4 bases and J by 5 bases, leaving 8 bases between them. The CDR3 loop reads CASSSLRETQYF. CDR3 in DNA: TGTGCCAGCAGCTCCCTGCGGGAGACCCAGTACTTC.

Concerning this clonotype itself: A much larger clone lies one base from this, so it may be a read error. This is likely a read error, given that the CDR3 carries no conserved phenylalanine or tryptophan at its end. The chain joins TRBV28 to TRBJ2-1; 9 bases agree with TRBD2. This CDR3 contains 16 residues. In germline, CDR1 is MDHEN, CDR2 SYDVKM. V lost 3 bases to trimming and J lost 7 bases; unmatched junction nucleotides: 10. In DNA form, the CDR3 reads TGTGCCAGCAGTTTCGTTGTTGCGGGAGGGCCAAATGAGCAGTTCCTC. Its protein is CASSFVVAGGPNEQFL.

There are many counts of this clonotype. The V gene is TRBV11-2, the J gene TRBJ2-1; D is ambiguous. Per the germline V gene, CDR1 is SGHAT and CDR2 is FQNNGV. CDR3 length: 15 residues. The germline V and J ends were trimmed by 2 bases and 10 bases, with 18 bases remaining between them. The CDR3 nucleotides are TGTGCCAGCAGCTTAACCAATTGGGCAGAAGGGGAGCAGTTCTTC. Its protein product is CASSLTNWAEGEQFF. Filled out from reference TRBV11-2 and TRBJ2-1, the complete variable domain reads EAGVAQSPRYKIIEKRQSVAFWCNPISGHATLYWYQQILGQGPKLLIQFQNNGVVDDSQLPKDRFSAERLKGVDSTLKIQPAKLEDSAVYLCASSLTNWAEGEQFFGPGTRLTVL.

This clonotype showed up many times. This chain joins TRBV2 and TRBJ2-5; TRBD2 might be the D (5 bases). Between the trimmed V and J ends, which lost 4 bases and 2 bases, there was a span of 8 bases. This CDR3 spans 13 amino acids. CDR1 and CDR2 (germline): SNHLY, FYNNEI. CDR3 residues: CASSGAVQETQYF. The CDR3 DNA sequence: TGTGCCAGCAGTGGAGCGGTACAAGAGACCCAGTACTTC.

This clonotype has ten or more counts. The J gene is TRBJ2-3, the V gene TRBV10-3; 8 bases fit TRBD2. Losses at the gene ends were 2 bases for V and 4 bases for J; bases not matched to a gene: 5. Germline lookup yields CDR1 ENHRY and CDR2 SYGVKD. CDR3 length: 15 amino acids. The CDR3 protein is CAISEGSGSADTQYF. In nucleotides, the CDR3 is TGTGCCATCAGTGAGGGGAGCGGGAGCGCAGATACGCAGTATTTT.

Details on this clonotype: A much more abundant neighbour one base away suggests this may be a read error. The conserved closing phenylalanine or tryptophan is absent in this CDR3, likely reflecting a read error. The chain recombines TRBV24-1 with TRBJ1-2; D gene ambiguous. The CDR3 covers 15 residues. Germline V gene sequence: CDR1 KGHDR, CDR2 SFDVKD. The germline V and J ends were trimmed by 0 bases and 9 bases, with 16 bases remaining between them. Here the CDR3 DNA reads TGTGCCACCAGTGATTTGGTAGGCCAGAGTGTGAGCTACACCCTC. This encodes CATSDLVGQSVSYTL.

In DNA form, the CDR3 reads TGTGCCAGCAGCTTAGTGAGTCTAGCGAGCTCCTACAATGAGCAGTTCTTC. Translation gives CASSLVSLASSYNEQFF. The V call is TRBV7-8, the J call TRBJ2-1, with D perhaps matching TRBD2 (6 bases). Germline V gives CDR1 SGHVS, CDR2 FQNEAQ. Trimming left V 1 base short and J 0 bases short, with 13 bases between. This CDR3 region has 17 residues.

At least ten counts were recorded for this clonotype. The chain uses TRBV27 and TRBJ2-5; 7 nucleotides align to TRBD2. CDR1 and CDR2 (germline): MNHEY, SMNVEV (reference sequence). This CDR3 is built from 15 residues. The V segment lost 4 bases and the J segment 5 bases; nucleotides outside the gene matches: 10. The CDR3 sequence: CASSSPSGGRETQYF. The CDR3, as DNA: TGTGCCAGCAGTTCGCCTTCGGGGGGTCGCGAGACCCAGTACTTC.

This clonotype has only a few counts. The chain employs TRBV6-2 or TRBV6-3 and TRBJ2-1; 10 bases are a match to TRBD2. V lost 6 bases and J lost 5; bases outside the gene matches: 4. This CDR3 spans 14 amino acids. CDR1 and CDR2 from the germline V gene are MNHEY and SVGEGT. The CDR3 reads CASRLAGANNEQFF. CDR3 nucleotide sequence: TGTGCCAGCAGGCTAGCGGGAGCCAACAATGAGCAGTTCTTC.

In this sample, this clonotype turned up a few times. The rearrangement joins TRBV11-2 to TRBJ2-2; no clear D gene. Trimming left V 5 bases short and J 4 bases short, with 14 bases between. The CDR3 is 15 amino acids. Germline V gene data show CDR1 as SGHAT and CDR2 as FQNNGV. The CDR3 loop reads CASSRGRSFTGELFF. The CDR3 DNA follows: TGTGCCAGCAGCCGTGGACGGTCTTTCACCGGGGAGCTGTTTTTT.

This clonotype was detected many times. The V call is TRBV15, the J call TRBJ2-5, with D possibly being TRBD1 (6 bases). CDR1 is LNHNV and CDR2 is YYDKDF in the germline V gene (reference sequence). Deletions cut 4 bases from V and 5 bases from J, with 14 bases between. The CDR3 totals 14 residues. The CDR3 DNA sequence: TGTGCCACCAGCAAACAGGGTATCGGTGAGACCCAGTACTTC. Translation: CATSKQGIGETQYF.

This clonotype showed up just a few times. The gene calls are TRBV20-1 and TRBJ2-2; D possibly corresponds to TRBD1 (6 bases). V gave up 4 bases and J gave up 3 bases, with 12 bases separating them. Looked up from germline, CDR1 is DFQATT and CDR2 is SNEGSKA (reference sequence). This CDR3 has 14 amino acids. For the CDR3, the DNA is TGCAGTGCTATCCAGGGGCAGCACACCGGGGAGCTGTTTTTT. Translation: CSAIQGQHTGELFF.

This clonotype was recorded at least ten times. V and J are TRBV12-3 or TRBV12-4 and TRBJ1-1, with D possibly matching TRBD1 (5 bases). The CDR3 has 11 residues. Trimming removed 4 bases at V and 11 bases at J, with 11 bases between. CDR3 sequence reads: CASSYGGVAFF. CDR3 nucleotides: TGTGCCAGCAGTTACGGGGGGGTCGCTTTCTTT.

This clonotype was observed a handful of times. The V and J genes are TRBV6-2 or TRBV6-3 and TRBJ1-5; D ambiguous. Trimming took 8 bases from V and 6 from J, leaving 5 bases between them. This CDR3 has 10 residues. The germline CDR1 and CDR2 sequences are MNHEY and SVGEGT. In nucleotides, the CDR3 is TGTGCCAGCGGCGCTCAGCCCCAGCATTTT. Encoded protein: CASGAQPQHF.

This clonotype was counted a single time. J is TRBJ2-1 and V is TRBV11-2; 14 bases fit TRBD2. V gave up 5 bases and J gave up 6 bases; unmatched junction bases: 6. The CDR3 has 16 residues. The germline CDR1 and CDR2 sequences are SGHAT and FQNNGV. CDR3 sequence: CASSSSGTSGGNEQFF. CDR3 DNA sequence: TGTGCCAGCAGCAGCTCCGGGACTAGCGGGGGCAATGAGCAGTTCTTC.

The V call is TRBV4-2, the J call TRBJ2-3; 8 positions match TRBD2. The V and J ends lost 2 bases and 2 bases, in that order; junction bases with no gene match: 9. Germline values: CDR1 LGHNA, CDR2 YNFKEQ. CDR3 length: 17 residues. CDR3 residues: CASSQIFSGINTDTQYF. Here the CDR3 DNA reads TGTGCCAGCAGCCAAATCTTTAGCGGGATAAACACAGATACGCAGTATTTT.

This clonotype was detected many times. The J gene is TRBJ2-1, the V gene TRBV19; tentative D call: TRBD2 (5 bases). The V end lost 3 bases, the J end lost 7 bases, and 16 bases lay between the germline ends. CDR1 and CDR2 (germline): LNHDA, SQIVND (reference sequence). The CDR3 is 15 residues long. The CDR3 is CASSISAGGGNEQFF. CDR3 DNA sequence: TGTGCCAGTAGTATTTCCGCAGGAGGCGGGAATGAGCAGTTCTTC.

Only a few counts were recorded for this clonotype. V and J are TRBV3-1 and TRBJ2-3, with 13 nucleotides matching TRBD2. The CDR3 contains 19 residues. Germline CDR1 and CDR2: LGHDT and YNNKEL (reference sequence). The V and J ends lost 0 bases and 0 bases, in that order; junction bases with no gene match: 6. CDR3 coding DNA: TGTGCCAGCAGCCAAGATAAACCGGGACTAGCGGGAAGCACAGATACGCAGTATTTT. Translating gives CASSQDKPGLAGSTDTQYF.

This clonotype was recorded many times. CDR3 sequence reads: CASRPLSYNEQFF. The DNA for the CDR3 is TGTGCCAGCCGTCCCCTCTCCTACAATGAGCAGTTCTTC. V gene TRBV2 combines with J gene TRBJ2-1; D unclear. The germline V gene has CDR1 SNHLY and CDR2 FYNNEI. Trimming stripped 8 bases from V and 0 bases from J, with 8 bases between. The CDR3 is 13 amino acids.

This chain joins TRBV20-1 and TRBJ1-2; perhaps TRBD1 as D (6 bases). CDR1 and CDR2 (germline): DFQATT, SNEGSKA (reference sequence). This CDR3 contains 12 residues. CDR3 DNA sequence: TGCAGAGGGGGTGGGGGCGACTATGGCTACACCTTC. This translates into CRGGGGDYGYTF.